The 11 T cell receptor beta chains given below trace back to one sample, sequenced in a study of T cells in Graves' hyperthyroidism and ophthalmopathy. RNA transcripts served as the template for amplifying TCR beta CDR3 regions. First-round RT-PCR targeting the TCR CDR3 was performed with the HTBI primer set. A single record per CDR3 protein comes from TCRdb applying MiXCR to the multiplex PCR reads. The data contain about 510,000 distinct CDR3 sequences, approximately 48% of them singletons. The sample comprised peripheral blood or thyroid tissue (not recorded which). These TCRs come from an adult woman with Graves' disease, either hyperthyroidism or ophthalmopathy (not recorded which).

The chain couples TRBV10-3 to TRBJ2-6; D is unresolved. The ends were cut back, 0 bases at V and 4 bases at J, with 1 base in the middle. Germline V CDR1 and CDR2: ENHRY, SYGVKD. This CDR3 contains 13 residues. CDR3 region: CAISESGANVLTF. In DNA, the CDR3 is TGTGCCATCAGTGAGTCGGGGGCCAACGTCCTGACTTTC.

The rearrangement links TRBV20-1 to TRBJ2-7, with D unclear. The V gene lost 3 bases and the J gene lost 7 bases, with 19 bases spanning the gap. Germline loops: CDR1 DFQATT, CDR2 SNEGSKA (reference sequence). The CDR3 sequence is 14 residues long. The CDR3 nucleotides read TGCAGTGCTAGCCTCCCCTCGCGGATGCGGGAGCAGTACTTC. Encoded protein: CSASLPSRMREQYF.

This rearrangement joins TRBV6-5 to TRBJ2-7; possibly TRBD1 or TRBD2 for D (5 bases each). This CDR3 spans 16 amino acids. Germline V gene data show CDR1 as MNHEY and CDR2 as SVGAGI. The V gene lost 2 bases and the J gene lost 2 bases, with 16 bases spanning the gap. CDR3 sequence: CASSYGGPSITYEQYF. The CDR3 DNA reads as TGTGCCAGCAGTTACGGGGGACCTTCAATAACCTACGAGCAGTACTTC.

This clonotype was seen a few times. The chain carries TRBV9 and TRBJ2-5; D gene ambiguous. V lost 2 bases, J lost 7 bases, and 15 bases lay in between. Germline V gene lookup returns CDR1 SGDLS and CDR2 YYNGEE. This CDR3 comprises 14 residues. For the CDR3, the DNA is TGTGCCAGCAGCGTGGACGGAGCGCCAGGGACCCAGTACTTC. This gives the protein CASSVDGAPGTQYF.

This clonotype has a handful of counts. This may come from a read error, since a much larger clone is one base off. The CDR3 is CASSFPSPAGGTQYF. The DNA of the CDR3 is TGTGCCAGCAGTTTTCCGAGCCCGGCGGGGGGGACCCAGTACTTC. This chain connects TRBV7-9 to TRBJ2-5; TRBD2 matches 8 bases. The germline V gene encodes CDR1 SEHNR and CDR2 FQNEAQ (reference sequence). The CDR3 runs to 15 residues. V trimming: 6 bases; J trimming: 7 bases; junction bases outside the gene matches: 13.

This clonotype was observed at least ten times. The chain joins TRBV29-1 to TRBJ1-5, with D tentatively TRBD1 (6 bases). Trimming shortened V by 6 bases and J by 2 bases, and 14 bases separated the two germline ends. The CDR3 runs 14 residues. The V gene's germline CDR1 is SQVTM and CDR2 ANQGSEA. The CDR3 nucleotides read TGCAGCGTATCGGCCAGGGGTGGCAATCAGCCCCAGCATTTT. Protein product: CSVSARGGNQPQHF.

The chain couples TRBV20-1 to TRBJ2-7; 7 bases are shared with TRBD2. In germline, CDR1 is DFQATT, CDR2 SNEGSKA (reference sequence). J lost 2 bases, V lost 6 bases, and 10 bases had no gene match. CDR3 length: 14 residues. The CDR3 bases are TGCAGTGCAAGGGAGGGACTGCTCCCCTACGAGCAGTACTTC. Protein: CSAREGLLPYEQYF.

The chain joins TRBV24-1 to TRBJ1-5; D unresolved. Per the germline V gene, CDR1 is KGHDR and CDR2 is SFDVKD. Trimming cost V 1 base and J 8 bases, with 8 bases left between them. This CDR3 comprises 13 residues. CDR3 DNA sequence: TGTGCCACCAGTGATTTCCGGCGAGAGCCCCAGCATTTT. Encoded protein: CATSDFRREPQHF.

This chain uses TRBV4-1 with TRBJ1-2; D is unresolved. Germline V CDR1 and CDR2: MGHRA, YSYEKL. The CDR3 is 16 amino acids. The ends were cut back, 0 bases at V and 0 bases at J, with 11 bases in the middle. The CDR3 sequence is CASSQDPGRPNYGYTF. In DNA, the CDR3 is TGCGCCAGCAGCCAAGACCCGGGCAGGCCTAACTATGGCTACACCTTC.

V and J are TRBV7-9 and TRBJ2-7, with D uncertain. V was pared by 5 bases and J by 1 base, with 9 bases between. The CDR3 runs 13 residues. CDR1 SEHNR and CDR2 FQNEAQ come from the germline V gene (reference sequence). Here the CDR3 reads CASSAVGSYEQYF. Here the CDR3 DNA reads TGTGCCAGCAGCGCGGTTGGGTCCTACGAGCAGTACTTC.

The rearrangement joins TRBV29-1 to TRBJ2-2; D call uncertain. CDR1 is SQVTM, CDR2 ANQGSEA, per germline. Deletions cut 6 bases from V and 6 bases from J, with 11 bases between. CDR3 length equals 12 residues. CDR3 loop: CSVYRYAGELFF. The CDR3 coding sequence is TGCAGCGTCTATCGGTACGCCGGGGAGCTGTTTTTT.